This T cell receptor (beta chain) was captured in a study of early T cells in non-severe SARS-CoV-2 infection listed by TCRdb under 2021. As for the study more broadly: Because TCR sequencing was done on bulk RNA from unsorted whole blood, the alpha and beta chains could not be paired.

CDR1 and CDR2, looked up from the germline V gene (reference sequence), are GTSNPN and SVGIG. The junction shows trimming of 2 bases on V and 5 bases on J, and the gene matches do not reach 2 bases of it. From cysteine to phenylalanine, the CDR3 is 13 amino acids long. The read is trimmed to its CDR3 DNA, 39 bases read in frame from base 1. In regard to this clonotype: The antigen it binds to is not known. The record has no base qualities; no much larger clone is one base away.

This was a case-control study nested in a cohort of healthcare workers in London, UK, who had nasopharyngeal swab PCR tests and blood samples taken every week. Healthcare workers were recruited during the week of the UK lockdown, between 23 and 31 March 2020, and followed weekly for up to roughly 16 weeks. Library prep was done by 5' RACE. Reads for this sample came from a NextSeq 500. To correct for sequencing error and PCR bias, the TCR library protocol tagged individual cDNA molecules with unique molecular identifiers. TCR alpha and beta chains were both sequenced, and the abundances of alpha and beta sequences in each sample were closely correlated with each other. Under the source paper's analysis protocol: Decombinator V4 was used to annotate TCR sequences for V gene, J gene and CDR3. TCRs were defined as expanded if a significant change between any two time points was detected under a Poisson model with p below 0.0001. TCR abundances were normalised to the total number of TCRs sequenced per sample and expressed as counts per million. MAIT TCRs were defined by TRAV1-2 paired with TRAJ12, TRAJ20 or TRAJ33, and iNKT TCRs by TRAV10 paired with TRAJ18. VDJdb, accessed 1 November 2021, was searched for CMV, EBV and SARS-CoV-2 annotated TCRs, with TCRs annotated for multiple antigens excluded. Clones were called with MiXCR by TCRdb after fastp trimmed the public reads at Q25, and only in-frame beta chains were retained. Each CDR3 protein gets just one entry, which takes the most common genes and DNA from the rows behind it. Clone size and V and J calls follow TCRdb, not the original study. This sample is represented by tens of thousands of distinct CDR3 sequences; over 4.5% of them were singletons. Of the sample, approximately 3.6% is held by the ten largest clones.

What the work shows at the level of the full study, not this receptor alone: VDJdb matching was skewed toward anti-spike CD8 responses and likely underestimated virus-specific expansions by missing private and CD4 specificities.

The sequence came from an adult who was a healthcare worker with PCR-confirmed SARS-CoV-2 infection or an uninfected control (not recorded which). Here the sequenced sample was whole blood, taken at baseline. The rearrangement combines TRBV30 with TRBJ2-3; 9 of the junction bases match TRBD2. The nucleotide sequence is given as TGTGCCTGGAGTCGGCGGGAGGGAGATACGCAGTATTTT. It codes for CAWSRREGDTQYF.